The 10 T cell receptor beta chains presented below share a single source sample, sequenced in a study of blood T cell repertoires in COVID-19. Sequenced by immunoSEQ multiplex PCR; TCRdb stores in-frame clones only, minus some. The repertoire holds 200,000 to 300,000 clones, with about 87% as singletons. Sequenced input: peripheral blood. The receptors were gathered from a woman aged 55-75 years with COVID-19, enrolled during active disease.

The chain links TRBV30 to TRBJ2-3; tentative D call: TRBD1 (6 bases). V shed 5 bases and J shed 5 bases, with 11 bases lying between them. Germline loops: CDR1 GTSNPN, CDR2 SVGIG (reference sequence). CDR3 size: 12 residues. CDR3 in amino acids: CAWGIQGDTQYF. The CDR3 nucleotides read TGTGCCTGGGGCATACAGGGAGATACGCAGTATTTT.

The rearrangement uses TRBV18 and TRBJ1-1; maybe TRBD1 (5 bases). This CDR3 is 13 amino acids long. Germline assignment: CDR1 KGHSH and CDR2 LQKENI. V shed 2 bases and J shed 6 bases, with 10 bases lying between them. CDR3 protein: CASSPVARAEAFF. The CDR3, as DNA: TGTGCCAGCTCACCAGTGGCCAGGGCTGAAGCTTTCTTT.

The rearrangement links TRBV19 to TRBJ2-1, with 10 bases that match TRBD2. This CDR3 has 16 amino acids. V dropped 9 bases and J dropped 4; count of bases not matched to a gene: 12. Germline V gene lookup returns CDR1 LNHDA and CDR2 SQIVND (reference sequence). DNA of the CDR3: TGTGCCAGCGGGGAGGCTAGCGGGAGTGGGTACAATGAGCAGTTCTTC. As protein: CASGEASGSGYNEQFF.

The chain employs TRBV15 and TRBJ1-4; 7 bases fit TRBD1. V lost 1 base, J lost 4 bases, and 0 bases stayed unmatched. The CDR3 spans 14 residues. CDR1 is LNHNV, CDR2 YYDKDF, per germline (reference sequence). CDR3 protein: CATSRGDSNEKLFF. The CDR3 nucleotides read TGTGCCACCAGCAGAGGGGACAGTAATGAAAAACTGTTTTTT.

The chain links TRBV4-3 to TRBJ2-1; D is possibly TRBD2 (5 bases). V lost 0 bases to trimming and J lost 12 bases, with 15 bases between them. Germline V gives CDR1 LGHNA, CDR2 YSLEER. The CDR3 runs to 14 residues. The CDR3 sequence: CASSQDRVGGRQFF. CDR3 DNA sequence: TGCGCCAGCAGCCAAGATCGGGTTGGAGGTCGGCAGTTCTTC.

The CDR3 coding sequence is TGCGCCAGCAGCCAAGGGGACAGAGCTAACTATGGCTACACCTTC. It yields the protein CASSQGDRANYGYTF. This chain connects TRBV4-3 to TRBJ1-2; 7 nucleotides match TRBD1. The V gene end was trimmed by 1 base and the J gene end by 0 bases; junction bases not matched to a gene: 2. The CDR3 runs 15 residues. From germline, CDR1 is LGHNA and CDR2 YSLEER.

The V and J genes are TRBV28 and TRBJ1-5; D not resolved. This CDR3 spans 15 amino acids. Germline V lookup: CDR1 MDHEN, CDR2 SYDVKM. V was cut by 1 base and J by 0 bases, with 7 bases left in between. Here the CDR3 DNA reads TGTGCCAGCAGTTTATCGGGGTATAGCAATCAGCCCCAGCATTTT. This sequence encodes CASSLSGYSNQPQHF. The full variable domain, in which reference TRBV28 and TRBJ1-5 provide the parts outside the CDR3, is DVKVTQSSRYLVKRTGEKVFLECVQDMDHENMFWYRQDPGLGLRLIYFSYDVKMKEKGDIPEGYSVSREKKERFSLILESASTNQTSMYLCASSLSGYSNQPQHFGDGTRLSIL.

The chain is built from TRBV18 and TRBJ1-2; 12 positions match TRBD1. The length of the CDR3 is 15 residues. With 2 bases clipped from V and 4 bases from J, the junction kept 2 bases outside the gene matches. The germline V gene encodes CDR1 KGHSH and CDR2 LQKENI. The CDR3 DNA sequence: TGTGCCAGCTCACCAGGGACAGGGGGCGTCTATGGCTACACCTTC. Its translation is CASSPGTGGVYGYTF.

V and J are TRBV30 and TRBJ2-3; 7 nucleotides match TRBD2. The junction had 12 bases not matched to a gene; V was cut back by 0 bases and J by 0 bases. The CDR3 consists of 18 residues. Germline CDR1 GTSNPN, CDR2 SVGIG (reference sequence). CDR3 amino acids: CAWSVPQWSSGSTDTQYF. The CDR3 DNA reads as TGTGCCTGGAGTGTACCACAGTGGAGTAGCGGGAGCACAGATACGCAGTATTTT.

The chain couples TRBV5-6 to TRBJ2-3; the match to TRBD1 covers 9 bases. With V trimmed by 4 bases and J by 3 bases, 9 bases remained unmatched. CDR3 length: 16 amino acids. Germline CDR1 is SGHDT and CDR2 is YYEEEE. CDR3 DNA: TGTGCCAGCAGCCCCCTGACAGGGGGGGCGACAGATACGCAGTATTTT. It encodes CASSPLTGGATDTQYF.